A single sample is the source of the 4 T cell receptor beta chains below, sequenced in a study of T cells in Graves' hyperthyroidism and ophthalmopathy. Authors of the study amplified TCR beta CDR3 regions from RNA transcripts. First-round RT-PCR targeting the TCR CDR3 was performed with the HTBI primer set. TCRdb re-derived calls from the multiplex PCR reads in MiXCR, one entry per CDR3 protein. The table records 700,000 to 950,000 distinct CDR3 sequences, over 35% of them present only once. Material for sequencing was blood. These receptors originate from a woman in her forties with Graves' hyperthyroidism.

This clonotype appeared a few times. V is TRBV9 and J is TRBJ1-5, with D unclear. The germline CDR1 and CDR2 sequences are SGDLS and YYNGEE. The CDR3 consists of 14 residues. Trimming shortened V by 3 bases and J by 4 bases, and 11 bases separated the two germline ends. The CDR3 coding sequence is TGTGCCAGCAGCGGATCCCCCCTAAATCAGCCCCAGCATTTT. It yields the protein CASSGSPLNQPQHF. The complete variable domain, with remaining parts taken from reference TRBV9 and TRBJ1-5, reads DSGVTQTPKHLITATGQRVTLRCSPRSGDLSVYWYQQSLDQGLQFLIQYYNGEERAKGNILERFSAQQFPDLHSELNLSSLELGDSALYFCASSGSPLNQPQHFGDGTRLSIL.

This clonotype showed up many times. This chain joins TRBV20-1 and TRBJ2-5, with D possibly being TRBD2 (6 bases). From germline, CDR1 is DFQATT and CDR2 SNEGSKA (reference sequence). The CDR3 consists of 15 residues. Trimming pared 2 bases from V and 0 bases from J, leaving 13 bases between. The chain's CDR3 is CSARLGLAYQETQYF. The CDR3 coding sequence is TGCAGTGCTAGATTGGGCCTAGCGTACCAAGAGACCCAGTACTTC.

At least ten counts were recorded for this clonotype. The CDR3 spells CASSRNPDRWNEQYF. The CDR3 DNA is TGTGCCAGTAGTAGAAACCCCGACAGGTGGAACGAGCAGTACTTC. The chain uses TRBV19 and TRBJ2-7; tentatively, D is TRBD1 (6 bases). Per the germline V gene, CDR1 is LNHDA and CDR2 is SQIVND (reference sequence). V was cut by 4 bases and J by 5 bases, with 18 bases left in between. The CDR3 covers 15 residues.

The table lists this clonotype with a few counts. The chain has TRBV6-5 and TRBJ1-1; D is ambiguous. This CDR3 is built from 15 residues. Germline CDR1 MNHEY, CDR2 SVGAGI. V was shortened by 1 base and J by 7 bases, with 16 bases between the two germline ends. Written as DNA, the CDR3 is TGTGCCAGCAGTTACTATGGGGTCTCGAGTGTTGAAGCTTTCTTT. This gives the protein CASSYYGVSSVEAFF.